These 6 T cell receptor beta chains were sequenced from one sample in a study of beta chain features in type 1 diabetes. Their recognized antigens are unknown. Expressed TCRB transcripts got sequenced, as all isolated RNA was reverse transcribed. Sequencing used immunoSEQ multiplex PCR; TCRdb keeps in-frame clones, though not all of them. The table records roughly 700,000 clones, 10% to 15% of them present only once. Study conclusions and caveats: When Type 1 diabetes patients were examined, their TCRB CDR3s proved moderately but significantly shorter in all four CD4+ subsets.

What was sequenced was naive CD4+ T cells from blood. Receptors originate from a man younger than 35 with type 1 diabetes.

This sequence joins TRBV28 and TRBJ1-2; 8 nucleotides line up with TRBD1. From germline, CDR1 is MDHEN and CDR2 SYDVKM. This CDR3 comprises 19 residues. Trimming at V came to 5 bases and at J to 4 bases, leaving 21 bases not matched to a gene. CDR3 nucleotide sequence: TGTGCCAGCAGTCTCCCAGGGGAACAGGGGGTGTCACCGCCCTATGGCTACACCTTC. Its translation: CASSLPGEQGVSPPYGYTF.

The chain uses TRBV5-6 and TRBJ1-1; a weak D match, TRBD1 (5 bases). Germline V gene data show CDR1 as SGHDT and CDR2 as YYEEEE. The V and J ends lost 1 base and 0 bases respectively, with 13 bases between them. The length of the CDR3 is 16 residues. The CDR3 here is CASSLPGRGMNTEAFF. The CDR3 DNA is TGTGCCAGCAGCTTGCCGGGTAGGGGCATGAACACTGAAGCTTTCTTT.

The chain is built from TRBV15 and TRBJ2-7, with unresolved D. V lost 0 bases and J lost 5, with 8 bases in between. The CDR3 is 13 residues long. CDR1 and CDR2 from the germline V gene are LNHNV and YYDKDF (reference sequence). The chain's CDR3 is CATSRDERDEQYF. The CDR3 nucleotides read TGTGCCACCAGCAGAGACGAGCGAGACGAGCAGTACTTC. Full variable domain (missing parts from reference TRBV15 and TRBJ2-7): DAMVIQNPRYQVTQFGKPVTLSCSQTLNHNVMYWYQQKSSQAPKLLFHYYDKDFNNEADTPDNFQSRRPNTSFCFLDIRSPGLGDTAMYLCATSRDERDEQYFGPGTRLTVT.

This clone was detected only a few times. The chain is built from TRBV5-4 and TRBJ2-1, with D perhaps assigned TRBD1 or TRBD2 (5 bases each). V was trimmed by 0 bases and J by 6 bases, leaving 16 bases between them. CDR1 SGHNT and CDR2 YYREEE come from the germline V gene (reference sequence). The CDR3 consists of 16 residues. CDR3 amino acids: CASSLERGAGVNEQFF. CDR3 nucleotide sequence: TGTGCCAGCAGCTTGGAAAGAGGGGCCGGAGTCAATGAGCAGTTCTTC.

The V gene is TRBV9, the J gene TRBJ2-3, with D possibly TRBD2 on 6 matching bases. Trimming took 3 bases from V and 8 from J, leaving 13 bases between them. Germline CDR1 is SGDLS and CDR2 is YYNGEE. The CDR3 is 13 amino acids. CDR3 DNA sequence: TGTGCCAGCAGCGGTCCAGGACTATTTACGCAGTATTTT. It encodes CASSGPGLFTQYF.

This clone turned up a few times. The chain employs TRBV10-3 and TRBJ2-7; 9 nucleotides line up with TRBD2. Germline CDR1 ENHRY, CDR2 SYGVKD. The J segment lost 6 bases and the V segment lost 3 bases, leaving 6 bases of the junction unmatched. The CDR3 has 14 residues. As DNA, the CDR3 is TGTGCCATCAGTGAACCTAGCGGGGTCGCCGAGCAGTACTTC. Amino acids: CAISEPSGVAEQYF.